This T cell receptor beta chain is from a study of OX40 agonist ivuxolimab in advanced cancers. Study details: Partial responses occurred in Three dose-escalation patients, one with hepatocellular carcinoma and two with cutaneous melanoma.

Broader study findings: Some nonresponders also had low normalized T-cell clonal expansion. Expanded clones were, on average, more numerous among CD8+ T cells than CD4+.

Comment on this clone: The antigen remains unidentified.

Sequencing used immunoSEQ multiplex PCR; TCRdb keeps in-frame clones, though not all of them. The sample has about 60,000 clones, 91% seen once. The sequencing here drew on CD4+ or CD8+ T cells sorted from blood, taken in a trial of the OX40 agonist ivuxolimab. This receptor was taken from an adult with an advanced solid tumor such as melanoma, head and neck, liver or kidney cancer.

The CDR3 coding sequence is TGTGCCAGCAGCTTAGTTGGGGTTAGCGGGACCTACACCGGGGAGCTGTTTTTT. Residues: CASSLVGVSGTYTGELFF. V gene TRBV11-2 combines with J gene TRBJ2-2; 8 nucleotides line up with TRBD2. V was pared by 1 base and J by 3 bases, with 10 bases of the junction left unmatched. Germline V gives CDR1 SGHAT, CDR2 FQNNGV. This CDR3 is 18 amino acids long.